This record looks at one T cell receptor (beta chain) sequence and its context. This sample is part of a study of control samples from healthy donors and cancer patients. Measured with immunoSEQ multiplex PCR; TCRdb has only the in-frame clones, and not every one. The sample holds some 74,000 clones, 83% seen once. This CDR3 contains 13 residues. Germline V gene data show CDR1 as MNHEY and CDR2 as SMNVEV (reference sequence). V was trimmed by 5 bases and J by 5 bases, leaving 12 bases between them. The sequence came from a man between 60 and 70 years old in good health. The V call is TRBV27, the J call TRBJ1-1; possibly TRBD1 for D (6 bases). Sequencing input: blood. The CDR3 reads CASSLDSQTEAFF. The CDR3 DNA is TGTGCCAGCAGTCTGGACAGCCAAACTGAAGCTTTCTTT.